This TCR beta chain was captured in a study of OX40 agonist ivuxolimab in advanced cancers. Study context: People who had prior anti-PD-1, anti-PD-L1 or anti-CTLA-4 therapy could take part, and under 45% had some. Whole-study results and caveats: Clonal expansion was seen in CD4+ and CD8+ blood T cells by week 6 at 0.1 to 3.0 mg/kg.

On this clone itself: Its antigen is not identified.

Clones were read by immunoSEQ multiplex PCR, and TCRdb kept only the in-frame ones, dropping some. The data hold about 65,000 clones, with around nine tenths observed a single time. CDR1 SNHLY and CDR2 FYNNEI come from the germline V gene. Trimming cost V 5 bases and J 4 bases; bases outside gene matches: 9. CDR3 length equals 16 residues. V usage is TRBV2 and J usage is TRBJ2-2; 8 bases agree with TRBD1. The sequencing used CD4+ or CD8+ T cells sorted from blood, collected in a trial of the OX40 agonist ivuxolimab. This TCR was recovered from an adult with an advanced solid tumor such as melanoma, head and neck, liver or kidney cancer. The CDR3: CASSSRDRRGTGELFF. CDR3 nucleotides: TGTGCCAGCAGTTCAAGGGACAGGCGAGGCACCGGGGAGCTGTTTTTT.